This T cell receptor beta chain appears in the sequencing data of a study of T and B cells in COVID-19 patients. On the study more broadly: Active-infection patients were older, median 67 years, than recovered patients, median about 32 years. Critical illness requiring mechanical ventilation or extracorporeal membrane oxygenation affected about 65% of the 20 active-infection patients.

This clonotype was counted a few times. Its specificity is not known. The study's findings and limits: At recovery TRB diversity and richness exceeded healthy donors, after highly clonal active COVID-19 repertoires.

TRB rearrangements were amplified by multiplex PCR with BIOMED2 TRB-A/B primers. TCRdb reprocessed the multiplex PCR reads via MiXCR and lists one record per CDR3 protein. The sample lists thousands of distinct CDR3 sequences, roughly 26% occurring once. TRB was amplified from around 230-520 ng of blood genomic DNA. Trimming stripped 3 bases from V and 2 bases from J, with 17 bases between. Germline-derived CDR1 and CDR2 are DFQATT and SNEGSKA (reference sequence). The CDR3 has 16 amino acids. The material sequenced was blood. This receptor was identified in a human donor who had recovered from COVID-19. The chain is built from TRBV20-1 and TRBJ1-3; a possible D gene is TRBD1 (5 bases). The CDR3 bases are TGCAGTGCTAGTGATCTATCCAGGGAAGCTGGAAACACCATATATTTT. Residues: CSASDLSREAGNTIYF.